The 10 T cell receptor beta chains given below trace back to one sample, sequenced in a study of blood T cell repertoires in COVID-19 (TCRdb year 2020). Libraries were prepared through the immunoSEQ multiplex PCR assay. TCRdb holds this immuneACCESS table with in-frame rearrangements only. Some clones are missing; in checked studies, unresolved V genes explain under half, and the rest has no known cause. This sample is represented by more than 95,000 clones; approximately 87% of them were singletons. Jointly, the top ten make up 15% of the sample. The material sequenced was peripheral blood. Receptor source: a man aged 50-60 years with acute or convalescent COVID-19.

This chain joins TRBV18 and TRBJ2-4; D is possibly TRBD1 (6 bases). There are 15 residues in the CDR3. Trimming removed 0 bases from V and 0 bases from J, with 6 bases in between. Germline V lookup: CDR1 KGHSH, CDR2 LQKENI. CDR3 sequence: CASSPPDRAKNIQYF. The DNA of the CDR3 is TGTGCCAGCTCACCACCGGACAGAGCCAAAAACATTCAGTACTTC.

The chain joins TRBV9 to TRBJ2-3, with 7 bases matching TRBD1. Germline assignment: CDR1 SGDLS and CDR2 YYNGEE. Trimming cost V 3 bases and J 0 bases; bases outside gene matches: 10. The CDR3 runs to 17 residues. CDR3: CASSANRGGSSTDTQYF. The CDR3 DNA is TGTGCCAGCAGCGCCAACAGGGGCGGGTCGAGCACAGATACGCAGTATTTT.

The chain couples TRBV6-2 or TRBV6-3 to TRBJ1-6; 7 bases line up with TRBD1. CDR3 length: 14 residues. J was trimmed by 7 bases and V by 5 bases; bases with no gene match: 5. From germline, CDR1 is MNHEY and CDR2 SVGEGT. CDR3 protein: CASSHDRDNSPLHF. DNA of the CDR3: TGTGCCAGCAGTCACGACAGGGACAATTCACCCCTCCACTTT.

The J gene is TRBJ2-1, the V gene TRBV6-9; D remains ambiguous. In germline, CDR1 is MNHGY, CDR2 SVAAGI. The CDR3 is 17 residues long. The ends were cut back, 1 base at V and 2 bases at J, with 15 bases in the middle. The CDR3 is CASSYFSRAGPYNEQFF. CDR3 DNA: TGTGCCAGCAGTTATTTTTCCCGTGCTGGGCCCTACAATGAGCAGTTCTTC.

The CDR3 reads CASSQGGRPPTDTQYF. In DNA form, the CDR3 reads TGTGCCAGCAGCCAGGGCGGGAGGCCCCCCACAGATACGCAGTATTTT. This chain uses TRBV3-1 (or the pseudogene TRBV3-2) with TRBJ2-3; 8 positions agree with TRBD2. The CDR3 has 16 amino acids. J was trimmed by 2 bases and V by 3 bases; bases with no gene match: 7. Germline V CDR1 and CDR2: LGHDT, YNNKEL (reference sequence).

The chain combines TRBV9 with TRBJ2-1; the D is unclear. The germline V gene encodes CDR1 SGDLS and CDR2 YYNGEE. This CDR3 is built from 11 residues. Trimming removed 0 bases at V and 10 bases at J, with 5 bases between. The DNA of the CDR3 is TGTGCCAGCAGCGTAGGAGCGGAGCAGTTCTTC. Translated: CASSVGAEQFF.

The genes are TRBV3-1 (or the pseudogene TRBV3-2) and TRBJ1-2, with 10 positions matching TRBD1. This CDR3 has 14 residues. Per the germline V gene, CDR1 is LGHDT and CDR2 is YNNKEL (reference sequence). Trimming removed 4 bases from V and 4 bases from J; junction bases left unmatched: 3. CDR3 sequence: CASSPTGGGYGYTF. The CDR3 region has the DNA TGTGCCAGCAGCCCGACAGGGGGCGGCTATGGCTACACCTTC.

V is TRBV19 and J is TRBJ2-7; 8 bases agree with TRBD1. Germline CDR1 and CDR2: LNHDA and SQIVND (reference sequence). With 4 bases clipped from V and 4 bases from J, the junction kept 6 bases outside the gene matches. CDR3 length: 14 residues. Written as DNA, the CDR3 is TGTGCCAGTAGTACGACAGGGGTGCCTTACGAGCAGTACTTC. Residues: CASSTTGVPYEQYF.

The V and J genes are TRBV5-6 and TRBJ2-1; D is undetermined. This CDR3 spans 14 amino acids. Trimming took 4 bases from V and 0 from J, leaving 8 bases between them. The V gene's germline CDR1 is SGHDT and CDR2 YYEEEE. Written as DNA, the CDR3 is TGTGCCAGCAGCCTCGAGGACTCCTACAATGAGCAGTTCTTC. Encoded protein: CASSLEDSYNEQFF.

The chain combines TRBV11-2 with TRBJ2-2; 10 bases are a match to TRBD2. Per the germline V gene, CDR1 is SGHAT and CDR2 is FQNNGV. V shed 0 bases, J shed 1 base, and the junction held 8 bases outside the gene matches. CDR3 length: 19 residues. The CDR3 DNA follows: TGTGCCAGCAGCTTAGATATCCTAGCGGGAGCCGGGAACACCGGGGAGCTGTTTTTT. Translation gives CASSLDILAGAGNTGELFF.